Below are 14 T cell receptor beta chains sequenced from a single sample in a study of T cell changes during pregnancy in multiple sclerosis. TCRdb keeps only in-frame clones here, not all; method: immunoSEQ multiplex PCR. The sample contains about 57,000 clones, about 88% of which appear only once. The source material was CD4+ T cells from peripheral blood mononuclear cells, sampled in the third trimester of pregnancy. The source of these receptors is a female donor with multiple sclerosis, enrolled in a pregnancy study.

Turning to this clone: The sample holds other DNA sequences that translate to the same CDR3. The CDR3 DNA follows: TGTGCCAGCTCACCACGGGCGGGCAACTATGGCTACACCTTC. Protein product: CASSPRAGNYGYTF. The rearrangement links TRBV18 to TRBJ1-2; D is ambiguous. The CDR3 loop spans 14 amino acids. Trimming took 1 base from V and 2 from J, leaving 8 bases between them. Germline-derived CDR1 and CDR2 are KGHSH and LQKENI.

The chain's CDR3 is CASGYPAGWYNEQFF. In DNA form, the CDR3 reads TGTGCTAGTGGTTACCCTGCGGGGTGGTACAATGAGCAGTTCTTC. The chain employs TRBV12-5 and TRBJ2-1, with a weak D call TRBD2 (6 bases). CDR1 LGHNT and CDR2 FRNRAP come from the germline V gene. The CDR3 runs to 15 residues. The V end lost 4 bases, the J end lost 4 bases, and 14 bases lay between the germline ends.

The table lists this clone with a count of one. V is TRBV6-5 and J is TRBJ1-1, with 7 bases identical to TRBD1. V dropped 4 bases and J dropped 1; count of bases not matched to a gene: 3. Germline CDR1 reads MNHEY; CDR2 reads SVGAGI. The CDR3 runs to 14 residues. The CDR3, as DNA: TGTGCCAGCAGTTCCCGGACAGGGAACACTGAAGCTTTCTTT. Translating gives CASSSRTGNTEAFF.

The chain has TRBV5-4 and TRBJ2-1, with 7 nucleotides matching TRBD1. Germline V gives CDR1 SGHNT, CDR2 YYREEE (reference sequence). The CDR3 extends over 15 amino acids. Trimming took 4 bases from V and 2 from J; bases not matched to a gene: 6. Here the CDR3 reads CASSIDRVAYNEQFF. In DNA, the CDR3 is TGTGCCAGCAGCATTGACAGGGTGGCCTACAATGAGCAGTTCTTC.

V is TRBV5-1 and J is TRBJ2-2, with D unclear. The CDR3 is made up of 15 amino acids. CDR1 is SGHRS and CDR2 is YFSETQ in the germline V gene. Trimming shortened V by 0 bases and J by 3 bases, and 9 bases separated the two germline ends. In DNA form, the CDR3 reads TGCGCCAGCAGCTTGGGAGCAGGTGACACCGGGGAGCTGTTTTTT. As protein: CASSLGAGDTGELFF.

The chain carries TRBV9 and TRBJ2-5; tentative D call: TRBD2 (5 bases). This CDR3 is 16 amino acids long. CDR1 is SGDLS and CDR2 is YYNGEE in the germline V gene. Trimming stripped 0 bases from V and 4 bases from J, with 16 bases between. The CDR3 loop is CASSVGVSPEGETQYF. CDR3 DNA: TGTGCCAGCAGCGTAGGGGTTTCTCCCGAGGGAGAGACCCAGTACTTC.

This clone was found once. The DNA for the CDR3 is TGCGCCAGCAGCTTGATAGGGAGGGAATATGGCTACACCTTC. It encodes CASSLIGREYGYTF. V usage is TRBV5-1 and J usage is TRBJ1-2, with D unclear. The CDR3 extends over 14 amino acids. V was cut by 1 base and J by 5 bases, with 12 bases left in between. CDR1 and CDR2 (germline): SGHRS, YFSETQ.

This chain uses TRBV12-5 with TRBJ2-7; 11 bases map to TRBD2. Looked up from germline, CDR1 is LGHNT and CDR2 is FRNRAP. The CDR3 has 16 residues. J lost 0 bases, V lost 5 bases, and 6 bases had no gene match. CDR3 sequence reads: CASGPMTSGNSYEQYF. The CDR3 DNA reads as TGTGCTAGTGGTCCTATGACTAGCGGGAACTCCTACGAGCAGTACTTC. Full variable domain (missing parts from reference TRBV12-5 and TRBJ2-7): DARVTQTPRHKVTEMGQEVTMRCQPILGHNTVFWYRQTMMQGLELLAYFRNRAPLDDSGMPKDRFSAEMPDATLATLKIQPSEPRDSAVYFCASGPMTSGNSYEQYFGPGTRLTVT.

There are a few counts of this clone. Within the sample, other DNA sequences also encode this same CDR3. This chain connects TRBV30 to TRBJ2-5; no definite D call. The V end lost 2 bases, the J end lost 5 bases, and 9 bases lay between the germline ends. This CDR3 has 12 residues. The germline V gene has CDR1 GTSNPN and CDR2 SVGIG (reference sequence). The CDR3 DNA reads TGTGCCTGGAGTAGGTCCGGGGAGACCCAGTACTTC. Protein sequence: CAWSRSGETQYF.

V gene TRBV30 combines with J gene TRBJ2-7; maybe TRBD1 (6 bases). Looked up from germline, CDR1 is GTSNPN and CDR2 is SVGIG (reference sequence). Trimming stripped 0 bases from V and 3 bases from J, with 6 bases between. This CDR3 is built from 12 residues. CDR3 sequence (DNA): TGTGCCTGGAGTGTAGGGGGCTACGAGCAGTACTTC. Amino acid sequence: CAWSVGGYEQYF.

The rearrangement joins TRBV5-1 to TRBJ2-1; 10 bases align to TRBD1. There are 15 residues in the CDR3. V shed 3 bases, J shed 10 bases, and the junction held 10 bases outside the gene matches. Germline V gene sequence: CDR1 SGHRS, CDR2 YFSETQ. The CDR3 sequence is CASSSRQGATKEQFF. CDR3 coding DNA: TGCGCCAGCAGCTCGAGACAGGGGGCCACCAAGGAGCAGTTCTTC.

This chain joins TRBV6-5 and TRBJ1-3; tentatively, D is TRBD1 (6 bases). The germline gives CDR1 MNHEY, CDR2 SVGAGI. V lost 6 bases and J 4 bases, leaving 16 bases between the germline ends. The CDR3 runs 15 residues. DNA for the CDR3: TGTGCCAGCAGGCCTACAGGGAAAAGAGGAAACACCATATATTTT. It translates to CASRPTGKRGNTIYF.

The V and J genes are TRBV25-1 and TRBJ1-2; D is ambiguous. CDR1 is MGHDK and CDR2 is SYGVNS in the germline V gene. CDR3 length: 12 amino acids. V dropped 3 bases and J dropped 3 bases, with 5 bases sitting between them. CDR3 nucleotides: TGTGCCAGCAGTGATAGTGACTATGGCTACACCTTC. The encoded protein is CASSDSDYGYTF.

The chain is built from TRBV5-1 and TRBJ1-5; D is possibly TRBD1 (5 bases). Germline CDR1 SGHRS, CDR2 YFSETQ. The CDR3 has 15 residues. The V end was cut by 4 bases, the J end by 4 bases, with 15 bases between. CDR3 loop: CASSPTPTDNQPQHF. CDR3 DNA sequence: TGCGCCAGCAGCCCGACCCCGACAGATAATCAGCCCCAGCATTTT.